This T cell receptor beta chain emerged from a study of control samples from healthy donors and cancer patients. Data came from immunoSEQ multiplex PCR; TCRdb stores just in-frame clones and leaves some out. Of 150,000 to 200,000 clones in the sample, approximately 94% were seen once. This clone was observed a single time. Germline CDR1 is WSHSY and CDR2 is SAAADI. The CDR3 has 14 amino acids. With V trimmed by 7 bases and J by 2 bases, 3 bases remained unmatched. The clonotype was recovered from a woman aged 40 to 50 in good health. The chain recombines TRBV10-2 with TRBJ2-7, with 12 nucleotides matching TRBD2. Input material: blood. The CDR3 nucleotides read TGCGCCAGCAAGGGACTAGCGGGCCCCTACGAGCAGTACTTC. Protein product: CASKGLAGPYEQYF.